These T cell receptor beta chains were read from a single sample in a study of spatial heterogeneity in lung cancer. MiXCR, run by TCRdb on the 5' RACE reads, gives a single entry per CDR3 protein. The data contain thousands of distinct CDR3 sequences, 5% to 6.5% of them singletons. Here the sequenced sample was lung tumor tissue, taken at surgery. These receptors came from a female donor with early-stage non-small cell lung cancer. The CDR3 runs from the conserved cysteine through the conserved F or W. The D gene is left open where the match is weak. Clone size is given for some rows only: seen once, a few or many times, or a class if the clone is expanded.

D gene: TRBD2
CDR3 length: 14
clone size: -
V gene: TRBV9
J gene: TRBJ2-3
CDR3 DNA: TGTGCCAGCAGCCCCCTCCCGGGGGGAGATACGCAGTATTTT
CDR3 protein: CASSPLPGGDTQYF

D gene: -
CDR3 length: 16
clone size: many
V gene: TRBV18
J gene: TRBJ2-7
CDR3 DNA: TGTGCCAGCTCACCAACCCCCCCGGGAGTATCCTACGAGCAGTACTTC
CDR3 protein: CASSPTPPGVSYEQYF

D gene: TRBD2
CDR3 length: 20
clone size: many
V gene: TRBV20-1
J gene: TRBJ2-3
CDR3 DNA: TGCAGTGCTAGAGATTCGAGACTAGCGGGATCCTCAAGGGAGCTAGGGACGCAGTATTTT
CDR3 protein: CSARDSRLAGSSRELGTQYF

D gene: TRBD1
CDR3 length: 14
clone size: many
V gene: TRBV5-6
J gene: TRBJ2-7
CDR3 DNA: TGTGCCAGCAGCTCCACAGGGGGCGCTTACGAGCAGTACTTC
CDR3 protein: CASSSTGGAYEQYF

D gene: TRBD1
CDR3 length: 15
clone size: medium-sized
V gene: TRBV5-8
J gene: TRBJ2-1
CDR3 DNA: TGTGCCAGCAGCCAGGGGGACAGGCCCTACAATGAGCAGTTCTTC
CDR3 protein: CASSQGDRPYNEQFF

D gene: -
CDR3 length: 13
clone size: many
V gene: TRBV6-5
J gene: TRBJ2-4
CDR3 DNA: TGTGCCAGCAGTTACGGGGCCAAAAACATTCAGTACTTC
CDR3 protein: CASSYGAKNIQYF

D gene: -
CDR3 length: 13
clone size: few
V gene: TRBV6-2/TRBV6-3
J gene: TRBJ2-5
CDR3 DNA: TGTGCCAGCACCCCCCCAGGGGAAAAGACCCAGTACTTC
CDR3 protein: CASTPPGEKTQYF

D gene: -
CDR3 length: 13
clone size: many
V gene: TRBV24-1
J gene: TRBJ2-2
CDR3 DNA: TGTGCCACCCAGGGTCCTAACACCGGGGAGCTGTTTTTT
CDR3 protein: CATQGPNTGELFF

D gene: TRBD1
CDR3 length: 15
clone size: many
V gene: TRBV5-6
J gene: TRBJ2-5
CDR3 DNA: TGTGCCAGCAGCCTGGACAGGGCGAAAGGAGAGACCCAGTACTTC
CDR3 protein: CASSLDRAKGETQYF

D gene: -
CDR3 length: 15
clone size: few
V gene: TRBV7-7
J gene: TRBJ2-1
CDR3 DNA: TGTGCCAGCAGCTTCGGGCCAGAAGGTGCTAATGAGCAGTTCTTC
CDR3 protein: CASSFGPEGANEQFF

D gene: -
CDR3 length: 16
clone size: many
V gene: TRBV6-1
J gene: TRBJ2-2
CDR3 DNA: TGTGCCAGCAGGCCCGTGAAGGCCCCGAACACCGGGGAGCTGTTTTTT
CDR3 protein: CASRPVKAPNTGELFF

D gene: -
CDR3 length: 14
clone size: many
V gene: TRBV6-1
J gene: TRBJ1-4
CDR3 DNA: TGTGCCAGCAACAGAGGAAACAGTAATGAAAAACTGTTTTTT
CDR3 protein: CASNRGNSNEKLFF

D gene: TRBD1
CDR3 length: 16
clone size: medium-sized
V gene: TRBV19
J gene: TRBJ2-5
CDR3 DNA: TGTGCCAGTAGGGCCCCGGGACAGGGGGAAGGAGAGACCCAGTACTTC
CDR3 protein: CASRAPGQGEGETQYF

D gene: -
CDR3 length: 14
clone size: many
V gene: TRBV4-3
J gene: TRBJ2-7
CDR3 DNA: TGCGCCAGCAGCCAAGATTCCGGGTCCTACGAGCAGTACTTC
CDR3 protein: CASSQDSGSYEQYF

D gene: TRBD1
CDR3 length: 14
clone size: many
V gene: TRBV7-2
J gene: TRBJ2-7
CDR3 DNA: TGTGCCAGCAGCTCCGGGACAGGGTCCTACGAGCAGTACTTC
CDR3 protein: CASSSGTGSYEQYF

D gene: -
CDR3 length: 12
clone size: many
V gene: TRBV10-3
J gene: TRBJ1-1
CDR3 DNA: TGTGCCATCGGAAACAGGGACGGTGAAGCTTTCTTT
CDR3 protein: CAIGNRDGEAFF